This entry is about one TCR beta chain. Its antigen is not known. The data were taken from a study of cytomegalovirus exposure and HLA in healthy donors. The study, taken as a whole, reports: In an earlier analysis, about 87% or about 30%: the productive usage of most TCR beta V segments. About 150 TCR beta chains were listed as cytomegalovirus-associated. Sequence variants that were highly shared formed a cluster that was likely a sequencing artifact.

A multiplex PCR was run with 60 Vbeta primers and 13 Jbeta primers. TCRdb's table, derived via immunoSEQ multiplex PCR, lists solely in-frame clones and lacks some. The sample shows around 70,000 clones, 72% of them seen only once. Germline V lookup: CDR1 MNHEY, CDR2 SMNVEV (reference sequence). The CDR3 loop spans 15 amino acids. Between the trimmed V and J ends, which lost 7 bases and 2 bases, there was a span of 15 bases. The sequencing sample was made of PBMCs. This TCR was recovered from a man aged 60-69 years in good health and CMV-seropositive. The V and J genes are TRBV27 and TRBJ2-1, with D possibly TRBD2 on 6 matching bases. CDR3 DNA sequence: TGTGCCAGCATCCCAAGGTCGGGAGCCTACAATGAGCAGTTCTTC. As protein: CASIPRSGAYNEQFF.